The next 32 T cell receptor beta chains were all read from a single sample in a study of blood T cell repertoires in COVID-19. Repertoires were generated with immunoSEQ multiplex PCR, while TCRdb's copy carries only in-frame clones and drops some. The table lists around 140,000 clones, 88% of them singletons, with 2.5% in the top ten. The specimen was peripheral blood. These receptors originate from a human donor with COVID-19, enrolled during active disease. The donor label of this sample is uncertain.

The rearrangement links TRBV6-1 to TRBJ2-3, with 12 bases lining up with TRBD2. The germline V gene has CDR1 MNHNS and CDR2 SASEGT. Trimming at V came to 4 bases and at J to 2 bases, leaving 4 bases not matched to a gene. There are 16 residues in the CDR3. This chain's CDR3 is CASSVRTSGVTDTQYF. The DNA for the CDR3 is TGTGCCAGCAGTGTCCGGACTAGCGGGGTCACAGATACGCAGTATTTT.

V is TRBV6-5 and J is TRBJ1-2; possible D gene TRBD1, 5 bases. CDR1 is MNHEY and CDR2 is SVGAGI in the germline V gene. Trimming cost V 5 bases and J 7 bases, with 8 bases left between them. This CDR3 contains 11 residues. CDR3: CASSQGSGYTF. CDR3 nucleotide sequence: TGTGCCAGCAGTCAGGGCTCTGGCTACACCTTC.

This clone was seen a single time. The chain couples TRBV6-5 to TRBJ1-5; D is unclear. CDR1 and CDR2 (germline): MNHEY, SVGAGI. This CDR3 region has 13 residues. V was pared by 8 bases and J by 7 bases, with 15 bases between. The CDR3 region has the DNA TGTGCCAGCTCGCGCGGGTCCTGGCAGCCCCAGCATTTT. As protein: CASSRGSWQPQHF.

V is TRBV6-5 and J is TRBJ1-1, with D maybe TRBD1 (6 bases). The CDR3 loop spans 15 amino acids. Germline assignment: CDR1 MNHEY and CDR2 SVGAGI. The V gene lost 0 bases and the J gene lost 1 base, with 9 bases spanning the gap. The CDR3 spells CASSYSTGWNTEAFF. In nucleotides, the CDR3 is TGTGCCAGCAGTTACTCGACAGGATGGAACACTGAAGCTTTCTTT.

The CDR3 DNA is TGTGCCACCAGTGCACTAGGGAGCTCCAATGAGCAGTTCTTC. Translation: CATSALGSSNEQFF. The chain joins TRBV24-1 to TRBJ2-1, with D possibly matching TRBD2 (5 bases). The CDR3 extends over 14 amino acids. V was shortened by 5 bases and J by 6 bases, with 13 bases between the two germline ends. CDR1 and CDR2 from the germline V gene are KGHDR and SFDVKD.

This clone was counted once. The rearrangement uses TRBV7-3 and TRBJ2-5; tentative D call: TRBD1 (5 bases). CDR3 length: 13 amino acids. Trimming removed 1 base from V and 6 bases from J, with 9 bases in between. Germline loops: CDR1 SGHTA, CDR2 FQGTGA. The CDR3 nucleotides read TGTGCCAGCAGCTTAATCAGGGAACAGACCCAGTACTTC. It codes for CASSLIREQTQYF.

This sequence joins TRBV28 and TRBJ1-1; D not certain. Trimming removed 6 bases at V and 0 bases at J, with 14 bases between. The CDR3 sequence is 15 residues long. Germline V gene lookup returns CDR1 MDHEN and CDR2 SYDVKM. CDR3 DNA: TGTGCCAGCAGCCCCATGGGAGCCATGAACACTGAAGCTTTCTTT. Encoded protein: CASSPMGAMNTEAFF.

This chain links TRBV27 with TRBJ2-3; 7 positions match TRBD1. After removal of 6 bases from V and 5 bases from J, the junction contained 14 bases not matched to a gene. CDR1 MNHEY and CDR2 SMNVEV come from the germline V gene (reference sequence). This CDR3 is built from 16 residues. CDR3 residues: CASRVTTGELGDTQYF. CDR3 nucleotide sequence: TGTGCCAGCAGAGTTACAACAGGGGAACTGGGAGATACGCAGTATTTT.

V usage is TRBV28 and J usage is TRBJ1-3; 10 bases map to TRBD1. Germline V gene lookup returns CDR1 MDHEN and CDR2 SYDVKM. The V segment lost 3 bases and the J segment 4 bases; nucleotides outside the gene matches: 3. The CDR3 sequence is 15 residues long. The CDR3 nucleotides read TGTGCCAGCAGTTTCGTGACAGGGGGCGGAAACACCATATATTTT. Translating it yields CASSFVTGGGNTIYF.

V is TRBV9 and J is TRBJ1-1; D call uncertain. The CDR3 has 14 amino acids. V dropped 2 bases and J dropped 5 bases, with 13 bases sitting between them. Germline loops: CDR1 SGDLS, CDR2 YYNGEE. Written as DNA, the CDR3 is TGTGCCAGCAGCGTCCTCCCGGGGAAGACTGAAGCTTTCTTT. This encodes CASSVLPGKTEAFF.

CDR3 DNA sequence: TGTGCCAGCAGCAAAGAGGAGGGACAGACGGGGTCGGCTGGAAACACCATATATTTT. It translates to CASSKEEGQTGSAGNTIYF. This rearrangement joins TRBV21-1 to TRBJ1-3; the DNA was not compared with TRBD1, the D call given in the table. TRBV21-1 is marked as a pseudogene. The CDR3 loop spans 19 amino acids.

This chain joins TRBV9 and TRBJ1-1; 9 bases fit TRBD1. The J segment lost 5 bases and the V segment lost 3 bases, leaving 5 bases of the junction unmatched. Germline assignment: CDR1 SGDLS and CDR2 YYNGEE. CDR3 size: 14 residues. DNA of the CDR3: TGTGCCAGCAGCGCGGACAGGGGAGGGACTGAAGCTTTCTTT. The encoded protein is CASSADRGGTEAFF.

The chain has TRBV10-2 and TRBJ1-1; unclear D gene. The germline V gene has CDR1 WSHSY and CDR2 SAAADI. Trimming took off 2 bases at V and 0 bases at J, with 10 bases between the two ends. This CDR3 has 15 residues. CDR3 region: CASSEGRFMNTEAFF. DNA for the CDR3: TGCGCCAGCAGTGAGGGGAGATTTATGAACACTGAAGCTTTCTTT.

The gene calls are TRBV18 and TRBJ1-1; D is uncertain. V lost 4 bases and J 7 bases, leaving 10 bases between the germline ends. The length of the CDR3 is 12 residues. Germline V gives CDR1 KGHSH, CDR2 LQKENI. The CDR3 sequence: CASSLNENEAFF. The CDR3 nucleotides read TGTGCCAGCTCACTAAACGAGAATGAAGCTTTCTTT.

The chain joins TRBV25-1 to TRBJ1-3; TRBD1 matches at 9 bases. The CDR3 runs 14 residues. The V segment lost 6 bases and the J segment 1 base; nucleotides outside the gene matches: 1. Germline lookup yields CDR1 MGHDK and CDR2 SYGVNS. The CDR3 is CASSGQGSGNTIYF. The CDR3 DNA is TGTGCCAGCAGCGGACAGGGGTCTGGAAACACCATATATTTT.

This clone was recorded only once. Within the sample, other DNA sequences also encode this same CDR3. CDR3 sequence: CASSLRRSSYNEQFF. In DNA, the CDR3 is TGTGCCAGCAGCTTACGGCGGTCCTCCTACAATGAGCAGTTCTTC. The chain uses TRBV7-6 and TRBJ2-1; no firm D call. The CDR3 length is 15 residues. V was clipped by 2 bases and J by 0 bases, with 8 bases between them. Per germline, CDR1 SGHVS and CDR2 FNYEAQ.

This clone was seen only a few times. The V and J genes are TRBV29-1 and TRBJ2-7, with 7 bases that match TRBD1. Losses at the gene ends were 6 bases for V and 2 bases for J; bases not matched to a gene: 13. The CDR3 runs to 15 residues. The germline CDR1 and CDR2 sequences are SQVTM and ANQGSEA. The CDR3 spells CSVFERTGTPYEQYF. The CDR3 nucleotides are TGCAGCGTCTTCGAGCGGACAGGTACTCCCTACGAGCAGTACTTC.

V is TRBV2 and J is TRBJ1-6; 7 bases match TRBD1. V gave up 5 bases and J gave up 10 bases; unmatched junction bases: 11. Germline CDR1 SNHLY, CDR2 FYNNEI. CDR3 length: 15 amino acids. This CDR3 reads CASSQITGAVSPLHF. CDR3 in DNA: TGTGCCAGCAGTCAAATCACAGGGGCGGTGTCACCCCTCCACTTT.

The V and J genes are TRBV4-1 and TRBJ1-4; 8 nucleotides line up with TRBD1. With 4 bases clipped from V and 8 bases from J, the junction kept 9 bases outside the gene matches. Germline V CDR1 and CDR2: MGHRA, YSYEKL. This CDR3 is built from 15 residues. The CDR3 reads CASSPQDRAGEKLFF. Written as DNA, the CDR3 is TGCGCCAGCAGCCCCCAGGACAGGGCCGGCGAAAAACTGTTTTTT.

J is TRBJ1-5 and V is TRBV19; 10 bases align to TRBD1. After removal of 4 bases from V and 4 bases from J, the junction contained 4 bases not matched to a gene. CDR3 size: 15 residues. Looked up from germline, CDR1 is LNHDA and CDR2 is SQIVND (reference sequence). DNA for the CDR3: TGTGCCAGTAGTAGGCAGGACAGGGGGAATCAGCCCCAGCATTTT. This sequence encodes CASSRQDRGNQPQHF.

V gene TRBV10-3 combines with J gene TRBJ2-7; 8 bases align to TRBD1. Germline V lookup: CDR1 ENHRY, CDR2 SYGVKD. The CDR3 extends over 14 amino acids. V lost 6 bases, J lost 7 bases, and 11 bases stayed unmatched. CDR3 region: CAIRGPGTGDEQYF. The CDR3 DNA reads TGTGCCATCAGGGGCCCCGGGACAGGAGATGAGCAGTACTTC.

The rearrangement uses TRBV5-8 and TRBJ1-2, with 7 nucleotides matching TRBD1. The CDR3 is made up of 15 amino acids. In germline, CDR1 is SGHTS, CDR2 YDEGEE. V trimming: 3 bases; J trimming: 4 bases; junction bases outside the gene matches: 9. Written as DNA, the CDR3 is TGTGCCAGCAGCTGGACAGGCGGAACAAGCTATGGCTACACCTTC. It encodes CASSWTGGTSYGYTF.

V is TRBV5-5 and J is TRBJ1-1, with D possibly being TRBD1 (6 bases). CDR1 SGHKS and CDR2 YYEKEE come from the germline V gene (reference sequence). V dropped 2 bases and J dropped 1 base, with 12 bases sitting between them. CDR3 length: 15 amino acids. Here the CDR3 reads CASSFWGGGNTEAFF. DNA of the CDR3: TGTGCCAGCAGCTTCTGGGGAGGGGGGAACACTGAAGCTTTCTTT. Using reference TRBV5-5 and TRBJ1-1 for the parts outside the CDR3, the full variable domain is DAGVTQSPTHLIKTRGQQVTLRCSPISGHKSVSWYQQVLGQGPQFIFQYYEKEERGRGNFPDRFSARQFPNYSSELNVNALLLGDSALYLCASSFWGGGNTEAFFGQGTRLTVV.

Here the CDR3 DNA reads TGCGCCAGCAGGTCGCGGAGTGTTGGCTATGGCTACACCTTC. It specifies CASRSRSVGYGYTF. The rearrangement links TRBV5-1 to TRBJ1-2; D remains unclear. CDR3 size: 14 residues. V shed 5 bases and J shed 4 bases, with 15 bases lying between them. Germline V CDR1 and CDR2: SGHRS, YFSETQ.

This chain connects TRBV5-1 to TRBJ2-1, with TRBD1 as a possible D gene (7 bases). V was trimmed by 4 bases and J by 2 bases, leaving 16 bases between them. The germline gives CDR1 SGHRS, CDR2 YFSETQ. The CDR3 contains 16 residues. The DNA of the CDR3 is TGCGCCAGCAGCCGCCGAACAGGGGAGGCCTACAATGAGCAGTTCTTC. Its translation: CASSRRTGEAYNEQFF.

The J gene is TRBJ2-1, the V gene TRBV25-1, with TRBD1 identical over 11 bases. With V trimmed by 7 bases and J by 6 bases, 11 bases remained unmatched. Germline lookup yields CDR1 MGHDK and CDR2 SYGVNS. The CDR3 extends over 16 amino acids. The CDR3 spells CASIREGQGVFNEQFF. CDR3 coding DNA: TGTGCCAGCATCCGCGAGGGACAGGGGGTTTTCAATGAGCAGTTCTTC.

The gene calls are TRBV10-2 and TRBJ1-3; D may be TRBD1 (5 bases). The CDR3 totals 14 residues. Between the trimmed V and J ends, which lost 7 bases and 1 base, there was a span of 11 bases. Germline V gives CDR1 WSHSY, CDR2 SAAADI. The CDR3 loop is CASNTGLSGNTIYF. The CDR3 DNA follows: TGCGCCAGCAATACAGGATTGTCTGGAAACACCATATATTTT.

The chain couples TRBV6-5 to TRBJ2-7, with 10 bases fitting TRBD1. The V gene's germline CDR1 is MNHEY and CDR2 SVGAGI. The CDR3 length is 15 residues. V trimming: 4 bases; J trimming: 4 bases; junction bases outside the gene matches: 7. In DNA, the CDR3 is TGTGCCAGCAGTTCCCCGGGACAGGGGTTGTACGAGCAGTACTTC. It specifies CASSSPGQGLYEQYF.

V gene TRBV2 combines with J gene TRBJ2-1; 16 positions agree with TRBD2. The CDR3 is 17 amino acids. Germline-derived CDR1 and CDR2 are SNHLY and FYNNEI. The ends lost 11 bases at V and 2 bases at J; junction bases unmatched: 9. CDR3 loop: CALTGTSGGATYNEQFF. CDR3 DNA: TGTGCCCTTACTGGGACTAGCGGGGGGGCCACCTACAATGAGCAGTTCTTC.

The CDR3 reads CASSGDRDTGELFF. As DNA, the CDR3 is TGTGCCAGCAGCGGAGACAGGGACACCGGGGAGCTGTTTTTT. The genes are TRBV6-7 and TRBJ2-2; 7 nucleotides line up with TRBD1. TRBV6-7 is flagged as an ORF with uncertain function. This CDR3 region has 14 residues. V was clipped by 6 bases and J by 3 bases; unmatched bases: 4.

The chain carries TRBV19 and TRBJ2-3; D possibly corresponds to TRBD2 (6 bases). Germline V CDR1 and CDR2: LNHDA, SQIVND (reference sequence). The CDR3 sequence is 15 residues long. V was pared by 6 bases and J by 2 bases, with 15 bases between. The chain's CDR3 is CASSPPRGNTDTQYF. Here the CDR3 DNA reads TGTGCCAGTAGCCCACCACGGGGGAACACAGATACGCAGTATTTT.

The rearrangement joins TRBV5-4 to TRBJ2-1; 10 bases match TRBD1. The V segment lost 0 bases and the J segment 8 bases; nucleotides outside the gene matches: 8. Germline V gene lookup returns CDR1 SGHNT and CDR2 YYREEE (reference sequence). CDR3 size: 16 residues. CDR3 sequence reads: CASSLAGRTGGDEQFF. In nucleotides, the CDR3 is TGTGCCAGCAGCTTGGCAGGGAGGACAGGGGGGGATGAGCAGTTCTTC.